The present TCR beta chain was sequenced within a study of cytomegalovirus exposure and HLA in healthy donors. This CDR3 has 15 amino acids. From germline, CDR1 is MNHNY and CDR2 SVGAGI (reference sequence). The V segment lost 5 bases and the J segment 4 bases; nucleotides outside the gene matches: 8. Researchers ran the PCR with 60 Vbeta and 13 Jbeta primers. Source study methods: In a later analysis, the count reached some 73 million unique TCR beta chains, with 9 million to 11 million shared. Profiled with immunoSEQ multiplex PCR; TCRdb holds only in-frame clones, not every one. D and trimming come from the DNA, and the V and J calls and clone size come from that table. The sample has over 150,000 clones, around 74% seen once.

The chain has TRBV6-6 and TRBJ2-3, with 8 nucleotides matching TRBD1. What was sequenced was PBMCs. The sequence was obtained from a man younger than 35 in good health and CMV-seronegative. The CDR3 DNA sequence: TGTGCCAGCAGTCCCGGGCGGACAGGGCCAGATACGCAGTATTTT. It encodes CASSPGRTGPDTQYF.